This T cell receptor (beta chain) is drawn from a study of shared clonotypes between healthy human individuals. Method: immunoSEQ multiplex PCR; TCRdb's copy keeps in-frame clones and lacks some. Among 2,100,000 or so clones listed, approximately 94% were seen once. A word on this clone: Its antigen remains unknown.

Study findings and constraints: What limited the represented genetic and exposure-history diversity was the small number of donors. Between several donors, naive CD4 clonotypes were shared at a level of about 5%.

Every contributor of samples was a Caucasian grown-up residing in Nashville, Tennessee. This CDR3 contains 15 residues. Trimming took 1 base from V and 4 from J, leaving 13 bases between them. Germline V lookup: CDR1 SGHRS, CDR2 YFSETQ. The V and J genes are TRBV5-1 and TRBJ2-3; tentative D call: TRBD2 (6 bases). Sequenced input: naive CD4+ T cells sorted from blood. Stated subset: CD45RA+ positively selected. This receptor was taken from a man aged 18 to 29 in good health. CDR3 region: CASSLRPAGADTQYF. CDR3 bases: TGCGCCAGCAGCTTGCGGCCAGCGGGCGCAGATACGCAGTATTTT.